The entry that follows covers one TCR beta chain sequence. Its antigen remains unidentified. This record comes from a study of T cell repertoires in cytomegalovirus infection. The overall study: Used in the study were CMV epitopes, some recently identified and HLA-C-restricted, others well-studied and HLA-B-restricted. TCR beta signatures that were public indicated CMV infection and matching HLA type.

TCRdb fed the reads into MiXCR, producing one record per CDR3 protein. The data hold around 770,000 distinct CDR3 sequences, with about 27% observed a single time. Trimming cost V 2 bases and J 6 bases, with 8 bases left between them. This CDR3 contains 13 residues. CDR1 and CDR2 from the germline V gene are LNHDA and SQIVND (reference sequence). Overall study results and limits: It was HLA-C-restricted CMV-specific TCR beta clonotypes that dominated the response ex vivo. Individuals carrying CMV plus the relevant HLA were identified by cumulative frequency of public TCR beta families.

This clonotype was obtained from a human donor in good health (CMV status not recorded). Some clones in this sample may be carry-over from other donors' samples. Specimen: cultured CD8+ T cells from PBMCs, collected from culture after CMV antigen stimulation. The chain joins TRBV19 to TRBJ2-1, with unresolved D. The DNA for the CDR3 is TGTGCCAGTAGTATACAGGTCGGCAATGAGCAGTTCTTC. This translates into CASSIQVGNEQFF. Combining the CDR3 with reference TRBV19 and TRBJ2-1 gives the whole variable domain DGGITQSPKYLFRKEGQNVTLSCEQNLNHDAMYWYRQDPGQGLRLIYYSQIVNDFQKGDIAEGYSVSREKKESFPLTVTSAQKNPTAFYLCASSIQVGNEQFFGPGTRLTVL.